This section outlines one T cell receptor beta chain sequence together with its context. No antigen is known for it. The data are from a study of shared clonotypes between healthy human individuals. Study-level results: Owing to a small donor count, the genetic and exposure-history diversity represented was limited.

Clones were read by immunoSEQ multiplex PCR, and TCRdb kept only the in-frame ones, dropping some. The table includes 300,000 to 400,000 clones, around nine tenths detected once. The TCR originated in a man between 18 and 35 years old in good health. Sequencing input: memory CD8+ T cells sorted from blood. The sample's subset: CD45RO+ cells pooled with CCR7-negative TemRA cells.

The CDR3 nucleotides read TGCAGCGCGATGACGGGGGCAGGCGAGCAGTACTTC. It yields the protein CSAMTGAGEQYF. The V gene is TRBV29-1, the J gene TRBJ2-7; possibly TRBD1 or TRBD2 for D (6 bases each). Trimming shortened V by 7 bases and J by 6 bases, and 16 bases separated the two germline ends. The CDR3 contains 12 residues. Per germline, CDR1 SQVTM and CDR2 ANQGSEA.